Following are 11 T cell receptor beta chains from one sample sequenced in a study of control samples from healthy donors and cancer patients. Data came from immunoSEQ multiplex PCR; TCRdb stores just in-frame clones and leaves some out. The top ten clones hold 1.5% to 2% of a sample with around 92,000 clones, roughly 82% of them seen once. Material for sequencing was blood. Receptors were obtained from a man aged 60-69 years in good health.

The rearrangement uses TRBV7-8 and TRBJ2-7; no firm D call. V was cut by 5 bases and J by 3 bases, with 8 bases left in between. Germline V lookup: CDR1 SGHVS, CDR2 FQNEAQ. The CDR3 consists of 12 residues. The CDR3 loop reads CASSPSSYEQYF. The CDR3 DNA reads as TGTGCCAGCAGCCCCTCGAGCTACGAGCAGTACTTC.

This clone was seen only once. The chain couples TRBV25-1 to TRBJ2-7; no clear D. This CDR3 is built from 12 residues. Trimming took 6 bases from V and 6 from J, leaving 12 bases between them. The V gene's germline CDR1 is MGHDK and CDR2 SYGVNS. The CDR3 DNA follows: TGTGCCAGCAGCCTAACCTTCAGCGAGCAGTACTTC. It yields the protein CASSLTFSEQYF.

The rearrangement uses TRBV2 and TRBJ2-7; the D gene is possibly TRBD2 (5 bases). Germline-derived CDR1 and CDR2 are SNHLY and FYNNEI. Trimming took off 6 bases at V and 10 bases at J, with 13 bases between the two ends. This CDR3 contains 11 residues. CDR3 in amino acids: CASREESGQYF. The CDR3 DNA reads as TGTGCCAGCAGGGAGGAGAGCGGACAGTACTTC.

The chain has TRBV7-3 and TRBJ2-3; weak D call: TRBD2 (6 bases). Trimming stripped 5 bases from V and 6 bases from J, with 18 bases between. The CDR3 length is 15 residues. Germline V gives CDR1 SGHTA, CDR2 FQGTGA. The CDR3: CASSATGLPPDTQYF. The CDR3 DNA follows: TGTGCCAGCAGCGCCACGGGACTTCCTCCGGATACGCAGTATTTT.

The chain employs TRBV9 and TRBJ1-1, with D unclear. The CDR3 loop spans 14 amino acids. Germline V gives CDR1 SGDLS, CDR2 YYNGEE. Trimming shortened V by 1 base and J by 0 bases, and 7 bases separated the two germline ends. CDR3 coding DNA: TGTGCCAGCAGCGTACAGAACGTGAACACTGAAGCTTTCTTT. Protein product: CASSVQNVNTEAFF.

The V call is TRBV12-3 or TRBV12-4, the J call TRBJ1-4, with TRBD1 matching 8 bases. Trimming removed 5 bases from V and 8 bases from J; junction bases left unmatched: 4. The CDR3 loop spans 13 amino acids. CDR3 protein: CASSRYRGEKLFF. CDR3 coding DNA: TGTGCCAGCAGTCGCTACAGGGGGGAAAAACTGTTTTTT.

The CDR3 region has the DNA TGTGCCAGCAGCTTGGACGGGGGTTTAGAGCAGTACTTC. It specifies CASSLDGGLEQYF. The chain couples TRBV11-1 to TRBJ2-7; a weak D match, TRBD2 (6 bases). The V gene lost 3 bases and the J gene lost 7 bases, with 13 bases spanning the gap. The CDR3 sequence is 13 residues long. Germline CDR1 and CDR2: SGHAT and FQDESV (reference sequence).

This clone has only a few counts. The rearrangement uses TRBV12-2 and TRBJ1-4. TRBV12-2 is termed a pseudogene. The CDR3 is 14 amino acids. CDR3 sequence reads: CASRLADRCEKLFF. Written as DNA, the CDR3 is TGTGCAAGTCGCTTAGCGGATCGTTGTGAAAAACTGTTTTTT.

This clone has more than one count but fewer than ten. The rearrangement links TRBV30 to TRBJ1-2, with 9 bases that match TRBD1. Germline lookup yields CDR1 GTSNPN and CDR2 SVGIG (reference sequence). This CDR3 is 14 amino acids long. The junction had 9 bases not matched to a gene; V was cut back by 4 bases and J by 6 bases. The CDR3 region has the DNA TGTGCCTGGAACCGTGGACAGGGGTACGATGGCTACACCTTC. It yields the protein CAWNRGQGYDGYTF.

The chain uses TRBV5-6 and TRBJ2-3; D is possibly TRBD2 (7 bases). The germline V gene encodes CDR1 SGHDT and CDR2 YYEEEE. V gave up 4 bases and J gave up 5 bases, with 14 bases separating them. This CDR3 region has 14 residues. The CDR3 sequence: CASSRRGEGDTQYF. The CDR3 coding sequence is TGTGCCAGCAGCCGGAGGGGGGAGGGAGATACGCAGTATTTT.

The chain is built from TRBV11-3 and TRBJ2-3; the D is unclear. The CDR3 contains 12 residues. From germline, CDR1 is SGHNT and CDR2 YENEEA. The V gene lost 4 bases and the J gene lost 2 bases, with 4 bases spanning the gap. This chain's CDR3 is CASSSHTDTQYF. The DNA for the CDR3 is TGTGCCAGCAGCTCCCACACAGATACGCAGTATTTT.